The table lists the clone carrying this TCR beta chain with a count of one. The record originates from a study of blood T cell repertoires in COVID-19. For the study at large: Whether acute or convalescent, the COVID-19 samples came from the United States, Italy and Spain. T cells, B-cell-depleted T cells, or PBMCs supplied cDNA or gDNA.

Authors' data handling: Reference gene primer amplification gave estimated nucleated cell counts. The protocol was immunoSEQ multiplex PCR, while the TCRdb copy is restricted to in-frame clones and leaves out a portion. D and trimming were read from the DNA, whereas the V and J calls and clone size are those reported in that table. The profile shows over 100,000 clones, about 89% of them singletons. Germline trimming cut 5 bases from V and 2 bases from J; bases unmatched to any gene: 8. CDR1 is SEHNR, CDR2 FQNEAQ, per germline (reference sequence). This CDR3 has 16 amino acids. This clonotype was sampled from a man aged 55 to 70 with COVID-19, enrolled during active disease. Sequencing used peripheral blood. J is TRBJ2-5 and V is TRBV7-9, with 10 nucleotides matching TRBD2. The CDR3 protein is CASSPPRTSGQETQYF. Here the CDR3 DNA reads TGTGCCAGCAGCCCCCCACGGACTAGCGGACAAGAGACCCAGTACTTC.